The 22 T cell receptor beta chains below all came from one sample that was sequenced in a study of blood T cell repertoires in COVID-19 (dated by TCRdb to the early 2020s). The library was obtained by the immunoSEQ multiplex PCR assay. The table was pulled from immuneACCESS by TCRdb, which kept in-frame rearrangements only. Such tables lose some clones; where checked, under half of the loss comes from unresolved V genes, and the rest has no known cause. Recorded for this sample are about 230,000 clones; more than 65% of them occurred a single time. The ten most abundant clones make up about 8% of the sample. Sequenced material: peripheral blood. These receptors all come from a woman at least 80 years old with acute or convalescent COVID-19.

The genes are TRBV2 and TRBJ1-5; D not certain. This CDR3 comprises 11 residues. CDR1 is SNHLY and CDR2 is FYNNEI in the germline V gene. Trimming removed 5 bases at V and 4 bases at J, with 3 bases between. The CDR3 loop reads CASSLNQPQHF. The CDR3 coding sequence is TGTGCCAGCAGTCTTAATCAGCCCCAGCATTTT.

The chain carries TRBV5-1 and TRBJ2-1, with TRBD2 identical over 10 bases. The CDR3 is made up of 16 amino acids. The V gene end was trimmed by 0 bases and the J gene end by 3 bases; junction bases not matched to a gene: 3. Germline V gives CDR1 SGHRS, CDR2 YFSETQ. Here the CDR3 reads CASSLATSGIYNEQFF. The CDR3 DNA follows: TGCGCCAGCAGCTTGGCTACTAGCGGGATCTACAATGAGCAGTTCTTC.

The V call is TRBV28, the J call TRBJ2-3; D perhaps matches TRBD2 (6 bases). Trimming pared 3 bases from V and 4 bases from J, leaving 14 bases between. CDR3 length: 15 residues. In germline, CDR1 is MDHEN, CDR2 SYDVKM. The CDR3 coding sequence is TGTGCCAGCAGTTTGGGGAGGAGGATCCCAGATACGCAGTATTTT. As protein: CASSLGRRIPDTQYF.

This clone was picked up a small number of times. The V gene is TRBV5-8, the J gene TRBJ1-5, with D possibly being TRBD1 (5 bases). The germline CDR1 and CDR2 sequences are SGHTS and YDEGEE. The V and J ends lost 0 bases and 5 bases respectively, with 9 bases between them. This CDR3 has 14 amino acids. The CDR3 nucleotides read TGTGCCAGCAGCTTGGTATCCAGGGATCAGCCCCAGCATTTT. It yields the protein CASSLVSRDQPQHF.

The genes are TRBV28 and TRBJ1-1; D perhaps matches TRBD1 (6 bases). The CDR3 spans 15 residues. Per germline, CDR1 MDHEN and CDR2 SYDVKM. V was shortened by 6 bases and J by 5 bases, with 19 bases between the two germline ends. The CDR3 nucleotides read TGTGCCAGCAGCCGGGCGGGGGGGCGGAGAACTGAAGCTTTCTTT. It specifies CASSRAGGRRTEAFF.

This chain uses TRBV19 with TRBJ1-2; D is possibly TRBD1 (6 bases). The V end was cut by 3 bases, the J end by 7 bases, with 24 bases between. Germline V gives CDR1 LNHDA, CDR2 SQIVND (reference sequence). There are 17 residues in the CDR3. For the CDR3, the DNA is TGTGCCAGTAGTATGTCCCCCTGGGGTTTGGGGGCGCGTGGCTACACCTTC. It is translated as CASSMSPWGLGARGYTF.

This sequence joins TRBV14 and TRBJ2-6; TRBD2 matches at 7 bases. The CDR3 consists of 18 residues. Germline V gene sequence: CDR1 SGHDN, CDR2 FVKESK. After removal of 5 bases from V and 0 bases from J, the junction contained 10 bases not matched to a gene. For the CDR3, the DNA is TGTGCCAGCAGCGAGAAACTAGCGACTAGCTCTGGGGCCAACGTCCTGACTTTC. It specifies CASSEKLATSSGANVLTF. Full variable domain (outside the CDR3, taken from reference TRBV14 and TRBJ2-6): EAGVTQFPSHSVIEKGQTVTLRCDPISGHDNLYWYRRVMGKEIKFLLHFVKESKQDESGMPNNRFLAERTGGTYSTLKVQPAELEDSGVYFCASSEKLATSSGANVLTFGAGSRLTVL.

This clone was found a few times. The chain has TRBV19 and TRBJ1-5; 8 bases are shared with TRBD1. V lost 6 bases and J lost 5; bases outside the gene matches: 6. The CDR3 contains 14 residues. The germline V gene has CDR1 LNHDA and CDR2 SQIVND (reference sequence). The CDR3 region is CASRGRQGHQPQHF. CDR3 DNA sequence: TGTGCCAGTAGGGGGCGACAGGGGCATCAGCCCCAGCATTTT.

CDR3 in DNA: TGTGCCAGCAGCCTCCAGGGTGGGCCCGGGGAGCTGTTTTTT. This translates into CASSLQGGPGELFF. The J gene is TRBJ2-2, the V gene TRBV7-9; maybe TRBD1 (5 bases). Trimming left V 5 bases short and J 6 bases short, with 13 bases between. Per germline, CDR1 SEHNR and CDR2 FQNEAQ (reference sequence). The CDR3 loop spans 14 amino acids.

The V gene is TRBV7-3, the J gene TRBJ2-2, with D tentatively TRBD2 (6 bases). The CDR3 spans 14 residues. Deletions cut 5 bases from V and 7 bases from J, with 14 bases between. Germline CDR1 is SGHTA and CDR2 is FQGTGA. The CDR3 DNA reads TGTGCCAGCAGCGCGGGACTCGAAGGCGGGGAGCTGTTTTTT. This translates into CASSAGLEGGELFF. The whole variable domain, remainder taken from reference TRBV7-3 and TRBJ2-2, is GAGVSQTPSNKVTEKGKYVELRCDPISGHTALYWYRQSLGQGPEFLIYFQGTGAADDSGLPNDRFFAVRPEGSVSTLKIQRTERGDSAVYLCASSAGLEGGELFFGEGSRLTVL.

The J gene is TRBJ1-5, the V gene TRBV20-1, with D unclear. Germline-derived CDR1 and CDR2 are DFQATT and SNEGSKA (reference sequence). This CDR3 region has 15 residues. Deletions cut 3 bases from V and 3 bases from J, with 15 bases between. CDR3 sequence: CSASRPGGNNQPQHF. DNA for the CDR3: TGCAGTGCTAGTCGACCAGGAGGGAACAATCAGCCCCAGCATTTT.

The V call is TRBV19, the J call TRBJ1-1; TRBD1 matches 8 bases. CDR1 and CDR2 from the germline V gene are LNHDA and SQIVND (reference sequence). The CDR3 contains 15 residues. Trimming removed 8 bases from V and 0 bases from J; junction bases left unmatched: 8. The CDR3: CASDLGQALNTEAFF. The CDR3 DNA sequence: TGTGCCAGTGATTTGGGACAGGCCCTGAACACTGAAGCTTTCTTT.

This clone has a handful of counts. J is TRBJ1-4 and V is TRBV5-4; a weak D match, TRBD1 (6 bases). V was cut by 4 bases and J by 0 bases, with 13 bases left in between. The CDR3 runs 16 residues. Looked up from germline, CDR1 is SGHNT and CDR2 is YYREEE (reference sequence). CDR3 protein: CASSPRGSSTNEKLFF. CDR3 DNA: TGTGCCAGCAGCCCGAGGGGGTCTTCAACTAATGAAAAACTGTTTTTT.

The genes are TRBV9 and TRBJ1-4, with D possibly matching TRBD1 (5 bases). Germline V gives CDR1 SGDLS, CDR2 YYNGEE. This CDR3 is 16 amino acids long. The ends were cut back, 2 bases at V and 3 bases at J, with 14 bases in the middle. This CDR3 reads CASSVGGGSANEKLFF. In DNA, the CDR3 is TGTGCCAGCAGCGTGGGGGGAGGGTCGGCTAATGAAAAACTGTTTTTT.

CDR3 sequence reads: CASSQVRGRETQYF. The CDR3 DNA reads TGTGCCAGCAGCCAAGTCAGGGGTCGGGAGACCCAGTACTTC. This chain connects TRBV14 to TRBJ2-5, with D perhaps matching TRBD1 (6 bases). Trimming took 1 base from V and 5 from J, leaving 11 bases between them. The CDR3 extends over 14 amino acids. Germline CDR1 and CDR2: SGHDN and FVKESK.

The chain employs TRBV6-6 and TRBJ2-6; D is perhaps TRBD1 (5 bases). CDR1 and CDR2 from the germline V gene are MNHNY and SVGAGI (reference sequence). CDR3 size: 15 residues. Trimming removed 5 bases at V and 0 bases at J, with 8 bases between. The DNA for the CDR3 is TGTGCCAGCAGTCTACAGGTCTCTGGGGCCAACGTCCTGACTTTC. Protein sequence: CASSLQVSGANVLTF.

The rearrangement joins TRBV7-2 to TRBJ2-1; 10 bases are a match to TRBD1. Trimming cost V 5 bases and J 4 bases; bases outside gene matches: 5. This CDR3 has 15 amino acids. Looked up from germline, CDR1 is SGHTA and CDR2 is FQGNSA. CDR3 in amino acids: CASSAGTGVYNEQFF. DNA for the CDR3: TGTGCCAGCAGCGCTGGGACAGGGGTTTACAATGAGCAGTTCTTC.

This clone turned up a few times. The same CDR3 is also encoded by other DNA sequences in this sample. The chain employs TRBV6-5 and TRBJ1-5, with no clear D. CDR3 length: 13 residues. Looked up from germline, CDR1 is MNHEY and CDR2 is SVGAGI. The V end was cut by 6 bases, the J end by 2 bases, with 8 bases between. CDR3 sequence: CASSYGRNQPQHF. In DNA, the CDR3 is TGTGCCAGCAGCTATGGGCGCAATCAGCCCCAGCATTTT.

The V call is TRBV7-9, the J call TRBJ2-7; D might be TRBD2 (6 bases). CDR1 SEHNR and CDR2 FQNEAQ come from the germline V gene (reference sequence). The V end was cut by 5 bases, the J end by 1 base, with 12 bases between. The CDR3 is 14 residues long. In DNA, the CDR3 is TGTGCCAGCAGCCGGGACTCAAATTCCTACGAGCAGTACTTC. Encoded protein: CASSRDSNSYEQYF.

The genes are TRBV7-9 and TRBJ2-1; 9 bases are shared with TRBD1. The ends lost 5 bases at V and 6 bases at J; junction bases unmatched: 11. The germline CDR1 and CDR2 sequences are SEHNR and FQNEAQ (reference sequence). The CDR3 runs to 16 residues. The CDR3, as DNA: TGTGCCAGCAGCGTCTCAACAGGGGGCGGTAGCAATGAGCAGTTCTTC. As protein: CASSVSTGGGSNEQFF.

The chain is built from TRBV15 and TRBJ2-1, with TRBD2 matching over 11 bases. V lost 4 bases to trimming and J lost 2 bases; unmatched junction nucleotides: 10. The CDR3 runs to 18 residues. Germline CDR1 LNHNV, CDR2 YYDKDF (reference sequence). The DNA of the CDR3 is TGTGCCACCAGCAAACGTAGCGGGGGGGCCCATCCCTACAATGAGCAGTTCTTC. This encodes CATSKRSGGAHPYNEQFF. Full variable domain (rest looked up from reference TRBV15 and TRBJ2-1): DAMVIQNPRYQVTQFGKPVTLSCSQTLNHNVMYWYQQKSSQAPKLLFHYYDKDFNNEADTPDNFQSRRPNTSFCFLDIRSPGLGDTAMYLCATSKRSGGAHPYNEQFFGPGTRLTVL.

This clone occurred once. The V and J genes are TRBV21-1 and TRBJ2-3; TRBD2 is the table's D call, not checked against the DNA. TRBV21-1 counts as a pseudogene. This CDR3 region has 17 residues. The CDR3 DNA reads TGTGCCAGCAGCAAGCAAGCGGGAATAACTGACACAGATACGCAGTATTTT. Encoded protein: CASSKQAGITDTDTQYF.